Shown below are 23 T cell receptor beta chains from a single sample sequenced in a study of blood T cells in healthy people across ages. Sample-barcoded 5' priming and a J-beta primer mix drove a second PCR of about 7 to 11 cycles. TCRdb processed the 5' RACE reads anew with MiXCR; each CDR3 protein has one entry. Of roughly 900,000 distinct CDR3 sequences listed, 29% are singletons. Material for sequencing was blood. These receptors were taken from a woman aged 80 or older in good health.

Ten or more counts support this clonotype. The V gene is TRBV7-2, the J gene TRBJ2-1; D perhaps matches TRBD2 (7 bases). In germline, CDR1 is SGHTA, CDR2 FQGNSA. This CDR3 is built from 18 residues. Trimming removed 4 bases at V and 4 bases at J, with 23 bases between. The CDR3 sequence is CASSSIRRGGGLYNEQFF. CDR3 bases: TGTGCCAGCAGCTCCATTAGAAGGGGGGGGGGACTTTACAATGAGCAGTTCTTC.

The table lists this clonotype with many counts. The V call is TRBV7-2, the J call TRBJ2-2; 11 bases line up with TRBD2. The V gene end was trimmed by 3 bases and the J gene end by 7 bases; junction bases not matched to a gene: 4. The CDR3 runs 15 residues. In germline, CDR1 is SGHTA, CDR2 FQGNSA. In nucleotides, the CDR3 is TGTGCCAGCAGCTTGTCTAGCGGGGGGAACGGGGAGCTGTTTTTT. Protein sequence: CASSLSSGGNGELFF.

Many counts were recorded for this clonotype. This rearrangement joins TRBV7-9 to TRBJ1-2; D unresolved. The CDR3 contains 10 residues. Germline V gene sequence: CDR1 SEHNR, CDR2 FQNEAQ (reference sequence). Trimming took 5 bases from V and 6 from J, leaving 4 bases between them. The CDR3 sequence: CASSPDGYTF. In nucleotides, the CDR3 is TGTGCCAGCAGCCCCGATGGCTACACCTTC.

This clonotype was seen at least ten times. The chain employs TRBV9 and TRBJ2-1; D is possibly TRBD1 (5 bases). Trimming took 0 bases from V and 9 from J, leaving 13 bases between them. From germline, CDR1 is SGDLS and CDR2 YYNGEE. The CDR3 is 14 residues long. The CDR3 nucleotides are TGTGCCAGCAGCGTAGAAACAAGGGGTCCTGAGCAGTTCTTC. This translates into CASSVETRGPEQFF. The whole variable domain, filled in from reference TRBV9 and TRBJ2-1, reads DSGVTQTPKHLITATGQRVTLRCSPRSGDLSVYWYQQSLDQGLQFLIQYYNGEERAKGNILERFSAQQFPDLHSELNLSSLELGDSALYFCASSVETRGPEQFFGPGTRLTVL.

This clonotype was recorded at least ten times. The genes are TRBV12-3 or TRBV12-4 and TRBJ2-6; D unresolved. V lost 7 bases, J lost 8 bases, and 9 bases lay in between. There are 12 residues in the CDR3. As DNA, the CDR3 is TGTGCCAGCACTAGGTTCACCAACGTCCTGACTTTC. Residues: CASTRFTNVLTF.

The CDR3 loop reads CASSLASGGANEQYF. CDR3 coding DNA: TGCGCCAGCAGCTTGGCCAGCGGGGGGGCAAATGAGCAGTACTTC. The V call is TRBV5-1, the J call TRBJ2-5; TRBD2 matches 10 bases. The germline gives CDR1 SGHRS, CDR2 YFSETQ. The CDR3 has 15 residues. V lost 0 bases, J lost 11 bases, and 10 bases stayed unmatched.

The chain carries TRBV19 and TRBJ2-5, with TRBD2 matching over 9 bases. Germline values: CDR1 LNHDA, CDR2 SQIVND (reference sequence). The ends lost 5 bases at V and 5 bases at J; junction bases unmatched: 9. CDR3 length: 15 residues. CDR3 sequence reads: CASSGMGTSLETQYF. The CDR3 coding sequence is TGTGCCAGTAGTGGTATGGGGACTAGCCTGGAGACCCAGTACTTC.

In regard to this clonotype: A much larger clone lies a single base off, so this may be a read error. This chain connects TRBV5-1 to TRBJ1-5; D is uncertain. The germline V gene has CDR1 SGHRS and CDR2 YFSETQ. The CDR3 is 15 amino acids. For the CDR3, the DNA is TGCGCCAGCAGCTTGTCCTCGGATAGCAATCAGTCCCAGCATTTT. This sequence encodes CASSLSSDSNQSQHF.

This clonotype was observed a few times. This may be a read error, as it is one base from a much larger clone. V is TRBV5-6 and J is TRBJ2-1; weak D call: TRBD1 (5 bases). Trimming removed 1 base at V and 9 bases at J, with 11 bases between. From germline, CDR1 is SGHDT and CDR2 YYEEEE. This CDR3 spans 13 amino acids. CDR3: CASSLSPDSEQFF. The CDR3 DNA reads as TGTGCCAGCAGCTTGTCGCCCGACAGTGAGCAGTTCTTC.

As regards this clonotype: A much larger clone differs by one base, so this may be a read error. CDR3 region: CAISERSEQFF. CDR3 bases: TGTGCCATCAGTGAGAGGTCCGAGCAGTTCTTC. The chain employs TRBV10-3 and TRBJ2-1; D is uncertain. CDR1 ENHRY and CDR2 SYGVKD come from the germline V gene. Trimming took 2 bases from V and 10 from J, leaving 6 bases between them. The CDR3 extends over 11 amino acids.

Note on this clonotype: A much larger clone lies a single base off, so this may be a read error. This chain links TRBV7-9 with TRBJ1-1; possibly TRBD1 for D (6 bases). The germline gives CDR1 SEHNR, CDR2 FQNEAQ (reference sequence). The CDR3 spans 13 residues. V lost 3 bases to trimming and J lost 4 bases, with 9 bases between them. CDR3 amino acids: CASSFTGTTEAFF. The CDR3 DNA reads TGTGCCAGCAGCTTTACAGGGACCACTGAAGCTTTCTTT.

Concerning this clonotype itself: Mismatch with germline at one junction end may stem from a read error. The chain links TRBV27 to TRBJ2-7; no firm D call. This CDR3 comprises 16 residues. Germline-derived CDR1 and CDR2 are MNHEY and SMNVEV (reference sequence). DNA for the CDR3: TGTGCCAGCAGTCACCCCCCCGTAGGACGGATCTACGAGCGGTACTTC. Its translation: CASSHPPVGRIYERYF.

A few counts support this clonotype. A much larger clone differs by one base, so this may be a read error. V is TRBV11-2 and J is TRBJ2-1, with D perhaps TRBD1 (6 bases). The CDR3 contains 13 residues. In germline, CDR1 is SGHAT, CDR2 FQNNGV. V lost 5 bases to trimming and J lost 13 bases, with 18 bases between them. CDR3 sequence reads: CASSLGQMETQFF. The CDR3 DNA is TGTGCCAGCAGCCTCGGACAGATGGAGACCCAGTTCTTC. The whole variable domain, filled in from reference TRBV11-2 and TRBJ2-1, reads EAGVAQSPRYKIIEKRQSVAFWCNPISGHATLYWYQQILGQGPKLLIQFQNNGVVDDSQLPKDRFSAERLKGVDSTLKIQPAKLEDSAVYLCASSLGQMETQFFGPGTRLTVL.

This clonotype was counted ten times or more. CDR3 amino acids: CAGSRGAENIQYF. The CDR3 bases are TGTGCCGGATCTAGGGGCGCGGAAAACATTCAGTACTTC. V gene TRBV28 combines with J gene TRBJ2-4, with a possible D match to TRBD1 (5 bases). V lost 11 bases and J 5 bases, leaving 16 bases between the germline ends. The CDR3 consists of 13 residues. The V gene's germline CDR1 is MDHEN and CDR2 SYDVKM.

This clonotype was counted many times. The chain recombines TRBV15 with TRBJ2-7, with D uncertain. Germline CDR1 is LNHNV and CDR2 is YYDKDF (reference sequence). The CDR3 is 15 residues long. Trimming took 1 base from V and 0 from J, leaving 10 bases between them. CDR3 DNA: TGTGCCACCAGCAGAGGGTCAGTAAGCTCCTACGAGCAGTACTTC. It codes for CATSRGSVSSYEQYF. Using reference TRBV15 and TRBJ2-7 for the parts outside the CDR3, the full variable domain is DAMVIQNPRYQVTQFGKPVTLSCSQTLNHNVMYWYQQKSSQAPKLLFHYYDKDFNNEADTPDNFQSRRPNTSFCFLDIRSPGLGDTAMYLCATSRGSVSSYEQYFGPGTRLTVT.

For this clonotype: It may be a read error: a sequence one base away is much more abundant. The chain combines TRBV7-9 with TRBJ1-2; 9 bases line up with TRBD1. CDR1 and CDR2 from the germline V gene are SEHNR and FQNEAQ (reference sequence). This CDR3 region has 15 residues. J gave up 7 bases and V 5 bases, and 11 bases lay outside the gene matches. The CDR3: CASSPGTGKCGGYTF. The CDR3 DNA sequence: TGTGCCAGCAGCCCCGGGACAGGGAAGTGTGGTGGCTACACCTTC.

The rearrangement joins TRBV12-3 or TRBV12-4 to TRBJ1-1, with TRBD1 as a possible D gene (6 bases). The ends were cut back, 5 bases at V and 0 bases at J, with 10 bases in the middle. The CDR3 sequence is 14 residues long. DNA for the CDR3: TGTGCCAGCAGTGCTGACAGGATGAACACTGAAGCTTTCTTT. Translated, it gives CASSADRMNTEAFF.

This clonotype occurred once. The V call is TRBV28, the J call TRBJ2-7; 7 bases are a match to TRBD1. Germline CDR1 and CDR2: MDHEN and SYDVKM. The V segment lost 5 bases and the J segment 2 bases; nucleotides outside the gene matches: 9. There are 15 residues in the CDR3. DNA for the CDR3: TGTGCCAGCAGTCAGGGACAGTCCTCTCCCTACGAGCAGTACTTC. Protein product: CASSQGQSSPYEQYF. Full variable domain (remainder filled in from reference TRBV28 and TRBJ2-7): DVKVTQSSRYLVKRTGEKVFLECVQDMDHENMFWYRQDPGLGLRLIYFSYDVKMKEKGDIPEGYSVSREKKERFSLILESASTNQTSMYLCASSQGQSSPYEQYFGPGTRLTVT.

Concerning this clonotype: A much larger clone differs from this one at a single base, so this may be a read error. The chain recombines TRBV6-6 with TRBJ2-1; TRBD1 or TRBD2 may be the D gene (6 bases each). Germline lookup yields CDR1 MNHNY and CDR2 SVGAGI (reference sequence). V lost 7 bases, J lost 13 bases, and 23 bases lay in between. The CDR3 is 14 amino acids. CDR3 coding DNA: TGTGCCAGCAAGGGGGGATGGGGAGGAGAGACCCAGTTCTTC. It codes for CASKGGWGGETQFF.

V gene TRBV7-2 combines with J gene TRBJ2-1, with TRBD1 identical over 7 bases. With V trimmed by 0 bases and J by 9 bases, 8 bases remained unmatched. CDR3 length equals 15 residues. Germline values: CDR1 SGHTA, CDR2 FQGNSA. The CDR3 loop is CASSLAGAGGFEQFF. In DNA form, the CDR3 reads TGTGCCAGCAGCTTAGCAGGGGCAGGGGGATTTGAGCAGTTCTTC.

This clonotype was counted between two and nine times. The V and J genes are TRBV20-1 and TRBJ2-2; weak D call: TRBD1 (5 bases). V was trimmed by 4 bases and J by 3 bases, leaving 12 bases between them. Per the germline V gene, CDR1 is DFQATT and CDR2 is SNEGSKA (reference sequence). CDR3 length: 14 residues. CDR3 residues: CSAIAQGYTGELFF. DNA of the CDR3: TGCAGTGCTATAGCTCAGGGTTACACCGGGGAGCTGTTTTTT.

In DNA, the CDR3 is TGTGCCAGCGCACCGGAGTCCGCCCATTCACCCCTCCACTTT. Translating gives CASAPESAHSPLHF. V and J are TRBV5-4 and TRBJ1-6; D is uncertain. The V end was cut by 7 bases, the J end by 8 bases, with 16 bases between. Per germline, CDR1 SGHNT and CDR2 YYREEE (reference sequence). The CDR3 covers 14 residues.

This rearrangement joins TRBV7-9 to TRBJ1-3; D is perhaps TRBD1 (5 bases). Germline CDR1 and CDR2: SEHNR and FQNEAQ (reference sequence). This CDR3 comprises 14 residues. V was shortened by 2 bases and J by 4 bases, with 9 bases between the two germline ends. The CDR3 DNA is TGTGCCAGCAGCTTACGACAGTCCGGAAACACCATATATTTT. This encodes CASSLRQSGNTIYF.